This record concerns one T cell receptor (beta chain) sequence. Its antigen remains unidentified. The source of the sample is a study of T cell responses to AZD1222 COVID-19 vaccine. For the study at large: Some second doses came at about 4 weeks and others at about 12 weeks; these were pooled. Study-wide points: Every sample of the repertoires postdated the peak T cell response.

Generated by immunoSEQ multiplex PCR, the TCRdb table keeps only in-frame clones and is missing some. Of 150,000 to 200,000 clones in the sample, 85% to 95% are singletons; the top ten hold roughly 8.4%. The junction had 7 bases not matched to a gene; V was cut back by 6 bases and J by 6 bases. Germline CDR1 reads MNHEY; CDR2 reads SVGAGI. The CDR3 sequence is 15 residues long. The origin of this receptor is an adult in good health. This specimen consisted of peripheral blood, obtained on day 0 of AZD1222 vaccination. The chain has TRBV6-5 and TRBJ2-4; 11 nucleotides agree with TRBD1. The DNA of the CDR3 is TGTGCCAGCAGATCCACGGACAGGGGGCGAAACATTCAGTACTTC. Translation gives CASRSTDRGRNIQYF.